A selection of T cell receptor beta chains follows, all from one sample in a study of OX40 agonist ivuxolimab in advanced cancers. Data came from immunoSEQ multiplex PCR; TCRdb stores just in-frame clones and leaves some out. This table has over 70,000 clones, approximately 87% appearing once. The sequencing used CD4+ or CD8+ T cells sorted from blood, collected in a trial of the OX40 agonist ivuxolimab. The receptor source for this set is an adult with an advanced solid tumor such as melanoma, head and neck, liver or kidney cancer. CDR3s include the opening cysteine and the closing phenylalanine or tryptophan. The D gene is left open where the match is weak. Clone size is stated in some rows and not others, as once, few, many or a class when expanded.

D gene,clone size,J gene,CDR3 length,V gene,CDR3 protein,CDR3 DNA
NA,once,TRBJ1-6,15,TRBV11-2,CASSLDRSYNSPLHF,TGTGCCAGCAGCTTAGATCGCTCCTATAATTCACCCCTCCACTTT
TRBD1,NA,TRBJ2-7,15,TRBV19,CASSILTGNRNEQYF,TGTGCCAGTAGTATATTGACAGGGAATAGGAACGAGCAGTACTTC
TRBD2,NA,TRBJ2-1,16,TRBV27,CASSWRGTSVYNEQFF,TGTGCCAGCAGTTGGAGAGGGACTAGCGTTTACAATGAGCAGTTCTTC
NA,NA,TRBJ1-5,15,TRBV19,CASNGAAYSNQPQHF,TGTGCCAGTAATGGGGCAGCTTATAGCAATCAGCCCCAGCATTTT
TRBD2,NA,TRBJ2-5,19,TRBV18,CASSPQMPGLAGDQETQYF,TGTGCCAGCTCACCACAAATGCCGGGACTAGCGGGGGACCAAGAGACCCAGTACTTC
NA,once,TRBJ1-5,15,TRBV7-2,CASSLAGGSNQPQHF,TGTGCCAGCAGCTTAGCCGGGGGATCCAATCAGCCCCAGCATTTT
TRBD1,NA,TRBJ2-2,14,TRBV7-2,CASNQGAGTGELFF,TGTGCCAGCAACCAGGGGGCGGGTACCGGGGAGCTGTTTTTT
TRBD2,NA,TRBJ2-5,13,TRBV19,CASGRGRLETQYF,TGTGCCAGCGGGAGGGGTCGTTTAGAGACCCAGTACTTC
NA,NA,TRBJ1-3,15,TRBV29-1,CSVTSTTGSGNTIYF,TGCAGCGTGACCTCGACCACAGGGTCCGGAAACACCATATATTTT
TRBD2,NA,TRBJ2-1,15,TRBV30,CAWSRLSGVYNEQFF,TGTGCCTGGAGCCGACTAAGCGGGGTCTACAATGAGCAGTTCTTC
NA,few,TRBJ2-2,13,TRBV19,CASSIGGTGELFF,TGTGCCAGTAGTATTGGGGGGACCGGGGAGCTGTTTTTT
NA,NA,TRBJ1-6,15,TRBV2,CASSRGDTYNSPLHF,TGTGCCAGCTCTAGGGGGGACACCTATAATTCACCCCTCCACTTT
NA,NA,TRBJ2-2,16,TRBV7-6,CASSRMAGKDTGELFF,TGTGCCAGCAGCCGCATGGCAGGGAAGGACACCGGGGAGCTGTTTTTT
TRBD2,NA,TRBJ2-7,18,TRBV10-3,CAISESGRPSGQRPEQYF,TGTGCCATCAGTGAGTCGGGGCGCCCTAGCGGGCAACGGCCCGAGCAGTACTTC
TRBD1,NA,TRBJ1-4,17,TRBV11-2,CASSRTGGVMANEKLFF,TGTGCCAGCAGCCGGACAGGGGGCGTTATGGCTAATGAAAAACTGTTTTTT
NA,NA,TRBJ2-5,14,TRBV6-5,CASSYSGRRETQYF,TGTGCCAGCAGTTACTCAGGGAGGCGGGAGACCCAGTACTTC
NA,NA,TRBJ2-7,15,TRBV11-2,CASSLVGGNSYEQYF,TGTGCCAGCAGCTTAGTTGGGGGGAACTCCTACGAGCAGTACTTC
NA,NA,TRBJ2-3,16,TRBV5-1,CASSLWGGEITDTQYF,TGCGCCAGCAGCTTATGGGGGGGCGAAATCACAGATACGCAGTATTTT
NA,NA,TRBJ1-1,13,TRBV2,CASRTAENTEAFF,TGTGCCAGCCGGACAGCAGAGAACACTGAAGCTTTCTTT
NA,NA,TRBJ2-2,16,TRBV7-8,CASRLLANRDTGELFF,TGTGCCAGCAGGCTTCTAGCGAACCGAGACACCGGGGAGCTGTTTTTT
NA,NA,TRBJ2-3,11,TRBV29-1,CSVGPGDTQYF,TGCAGCGTAGGTCCGGGGGATACGCAGTATTTT
NA,NA,TRBJ1-5,16,TRBV27,CASSLSLGGPDQPQHF,TGTGCCAGCAGTTTATCTCTCGGGGGCCCCGACCAGCCCCAGCATTTT
TRBD1,NA,TRBJ1-1,15,TRBV4-3,CASSLQQGAGTEAFF,TGCGCCAGCAGCCTTCAACAGGGGGCCGGGACTGAAGCTTTCTTT
TRBD2,once,TRBJ2-5,17,TRBV27,CASSSGTSVKGWKTQYF,TGTGCCAGCAGTTCCGGGACTAGCGTTAAGGGGTGGAAGACCCAGTACTTC
TRBD1,NA,TRBJ1-1,15,TRBV19,CASRNDRGGGTEAFF,TGTGCCAGTAGGAATGACAGGGGGGGTGGCACTGAAGCTTTCTTT
NA,once,TRBJ2-5,16,TRBV21-1,CASSKGGGSYQETQYF,TGTGCCAGCAGCAAGGGGGGTGGGTCATACCAAGAGACCCAGTACTTC
TRBD1,few,TRBJ2-2,14,TRBV7-9,CASKTGDNTGELFF,TGTGCCAGCAAGACAGGGGACAACACCGGGGAGCTGTTTTTT
TRBD2,NA,TRBJ2-3,15,TRBV13,CASSLRAGGTDTQYF,TGTGCCAGCAGCTTACGAGCGGGGGGCACAGATACGCAGTATTTT
TRBD2,NA,TRBJ2-7,17,TRBV7-2,CASSLAGATSGPLEQYF,TGTGCCAGCAGCTTAGCTGGGGCGACTAGCGGGCCCCTCGAGCAGTACTTC
NA,NA,TRBJ2-3,16,TRBV13,CASSLRWGGLTDTQYF,TGTGCCAGCAGCTTACGGTGGGGGGGCCTTACAGATACGCAGTATTTT
NA,NA,TRBJ2-7,13,TRBV6-5,CASSFLHGTEQYF,TGTGCCAGCAGTTTCCTACACGGTACCGAGCAGTACTTC
TRBD1,NA,TRBJ2-7,13,TRBV5-1,CASSWDREYEQYF,TGCGCCAGCAGCTGGGACAGGGAGTACGAGCAGTACTTC
NA,few,TRBJ1-6,14,TRBV10-3,CAIREQGGESPLHF,TGTGCCATCAGGGAACAGGGAGGGGAATCACCCCTCCACTTT
TRBD2,NA,TRBJ2-1,13,TRBV11-2,CASSFRPSGEQFF,TGTGCCAGCAGCTTTCGGCCTAGCGGGGAGCAGTTCTTC
TRBD1,NA,TRBJ2-7,14,TRBV6-5,CASSRGQGPYEQYF,TGTGCCAGCAGTAGGGGACAGGGCCCTTACGAGCAGTACTTC